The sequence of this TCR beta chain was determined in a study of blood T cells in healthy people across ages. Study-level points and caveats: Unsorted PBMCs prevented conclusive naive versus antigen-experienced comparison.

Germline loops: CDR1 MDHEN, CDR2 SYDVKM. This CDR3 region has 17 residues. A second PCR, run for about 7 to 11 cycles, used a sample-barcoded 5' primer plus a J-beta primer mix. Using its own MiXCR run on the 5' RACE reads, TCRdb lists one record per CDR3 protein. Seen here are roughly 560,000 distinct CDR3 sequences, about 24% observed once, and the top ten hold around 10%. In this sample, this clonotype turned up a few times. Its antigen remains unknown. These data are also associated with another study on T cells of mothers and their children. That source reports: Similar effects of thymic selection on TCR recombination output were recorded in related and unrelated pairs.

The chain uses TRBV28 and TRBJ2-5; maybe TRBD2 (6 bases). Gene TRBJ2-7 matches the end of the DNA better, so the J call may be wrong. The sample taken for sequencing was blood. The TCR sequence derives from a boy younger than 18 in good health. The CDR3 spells CASSLLAGGYGSYEQYF. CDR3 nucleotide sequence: TGTGCCAGCAGTTTATTGGCCGGGGGATATGGGAGCTACGAGCAGTACTTC.